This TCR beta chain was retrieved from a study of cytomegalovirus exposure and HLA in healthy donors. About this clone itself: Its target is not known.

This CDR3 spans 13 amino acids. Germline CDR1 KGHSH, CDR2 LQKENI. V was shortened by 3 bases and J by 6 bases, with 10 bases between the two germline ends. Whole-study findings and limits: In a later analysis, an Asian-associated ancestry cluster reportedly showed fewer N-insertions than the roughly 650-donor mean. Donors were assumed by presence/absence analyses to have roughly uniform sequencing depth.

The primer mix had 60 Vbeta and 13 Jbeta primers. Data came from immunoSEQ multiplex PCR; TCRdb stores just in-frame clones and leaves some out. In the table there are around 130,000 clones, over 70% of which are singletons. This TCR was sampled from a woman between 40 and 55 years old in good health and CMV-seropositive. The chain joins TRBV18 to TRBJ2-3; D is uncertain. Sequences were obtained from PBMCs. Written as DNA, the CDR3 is TGTGCCAGCTCACCCCCAGTGGTGGATACGCAGTATTTT. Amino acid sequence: CASSPPVVDTQYF.